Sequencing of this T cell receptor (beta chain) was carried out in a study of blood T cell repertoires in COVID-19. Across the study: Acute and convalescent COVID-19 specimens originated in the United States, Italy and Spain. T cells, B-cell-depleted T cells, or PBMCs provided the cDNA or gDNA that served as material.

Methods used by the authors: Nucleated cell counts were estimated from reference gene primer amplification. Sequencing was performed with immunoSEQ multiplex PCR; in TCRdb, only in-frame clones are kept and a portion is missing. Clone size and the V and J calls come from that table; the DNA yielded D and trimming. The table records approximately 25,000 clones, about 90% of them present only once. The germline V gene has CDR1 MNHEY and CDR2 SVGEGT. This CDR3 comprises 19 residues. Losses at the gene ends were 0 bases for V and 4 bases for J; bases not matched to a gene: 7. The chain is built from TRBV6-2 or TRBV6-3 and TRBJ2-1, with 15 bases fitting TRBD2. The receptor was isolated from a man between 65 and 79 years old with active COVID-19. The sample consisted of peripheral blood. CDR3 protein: CASSYSRTSGRVNYNEQFF. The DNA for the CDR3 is TGTGCCAGCAGTTACTCGAGGACTAGCGGGAGGGTAAATTACAATGAGCAGTTCTTC.